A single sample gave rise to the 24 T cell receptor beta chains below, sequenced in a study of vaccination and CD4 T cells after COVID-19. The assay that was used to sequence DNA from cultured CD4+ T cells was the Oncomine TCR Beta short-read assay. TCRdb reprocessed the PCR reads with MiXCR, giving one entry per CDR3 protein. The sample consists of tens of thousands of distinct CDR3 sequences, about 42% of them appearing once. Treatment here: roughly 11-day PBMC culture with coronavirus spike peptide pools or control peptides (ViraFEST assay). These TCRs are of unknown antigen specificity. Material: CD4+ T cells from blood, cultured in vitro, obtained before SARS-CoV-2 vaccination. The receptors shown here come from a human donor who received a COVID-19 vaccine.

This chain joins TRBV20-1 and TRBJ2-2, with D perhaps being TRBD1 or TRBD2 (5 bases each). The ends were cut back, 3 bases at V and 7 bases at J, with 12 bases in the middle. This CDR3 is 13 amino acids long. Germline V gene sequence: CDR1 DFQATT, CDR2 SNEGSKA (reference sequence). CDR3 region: CSASRGAGGELFF. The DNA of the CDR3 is TGCAGTGCTAGCAGAGGGGCCGGCGGGGAGCTGTTTTTT.

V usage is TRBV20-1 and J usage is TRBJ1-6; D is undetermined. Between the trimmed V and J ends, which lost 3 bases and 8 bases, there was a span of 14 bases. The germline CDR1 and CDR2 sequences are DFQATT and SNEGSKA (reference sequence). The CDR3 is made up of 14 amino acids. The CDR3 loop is CSASGRASDSPLHF. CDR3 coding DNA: TGCAGTGCTAGCGGGAGGGCCAGCGATTCACCCCTCCACTTT.

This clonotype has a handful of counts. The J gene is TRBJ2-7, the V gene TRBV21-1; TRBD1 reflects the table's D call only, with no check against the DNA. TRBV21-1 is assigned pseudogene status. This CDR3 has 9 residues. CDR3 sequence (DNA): TGTGCCAGTGCGGACAGGCAGTACTTC. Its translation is CASADRQYF.

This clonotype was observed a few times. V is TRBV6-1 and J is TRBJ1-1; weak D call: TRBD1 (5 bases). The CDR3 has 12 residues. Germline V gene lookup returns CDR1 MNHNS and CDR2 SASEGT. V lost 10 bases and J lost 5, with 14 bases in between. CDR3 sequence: CATKLQGTEAFF. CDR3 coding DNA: TGTGCCACTAAACTCCAGGGAACTGAAGCTTTCTTT.

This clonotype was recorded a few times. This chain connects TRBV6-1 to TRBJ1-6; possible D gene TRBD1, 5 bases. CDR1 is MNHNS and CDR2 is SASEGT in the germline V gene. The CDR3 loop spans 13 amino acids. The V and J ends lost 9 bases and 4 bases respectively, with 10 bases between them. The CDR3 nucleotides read TGTGCCAGTTCGGGGCAGTATAATTCACCCCTCCACTTT. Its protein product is CASSGQYNSPLHF.

CDR3 nucleotide sequence: TGTGCCAGCAGTTTGGAGAGGGCAGGCGGAGAGACCCAGTACTTC. Translation: CASSLERAGGETQYF. The V and J genes are TRBV12-3 or TRBV12-4 and TRBJ2-5; TRBD2 is a possible D gene (5 bases). The CDR3 spans 15 residues. The V end was cut by 3 bases, the J end by 4 bases, with 15 bases between.

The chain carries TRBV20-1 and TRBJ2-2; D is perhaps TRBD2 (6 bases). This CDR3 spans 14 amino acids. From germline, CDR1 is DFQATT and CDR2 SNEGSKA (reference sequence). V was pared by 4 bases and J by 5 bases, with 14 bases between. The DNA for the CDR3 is TGCAGTGCTACCCCGGGGGATCGGACCGGGGAGCTGTTTTTT. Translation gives CSATPGDRTGELFF.

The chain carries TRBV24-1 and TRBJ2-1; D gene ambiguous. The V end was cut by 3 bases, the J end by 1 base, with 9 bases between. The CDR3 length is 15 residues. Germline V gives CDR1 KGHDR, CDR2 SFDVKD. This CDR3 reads CATSDRYQSYNEQFF. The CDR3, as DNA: TGTGCCACCAGTGATCGGTACCAGTCCTACAATGAGCAGTTCTTC.

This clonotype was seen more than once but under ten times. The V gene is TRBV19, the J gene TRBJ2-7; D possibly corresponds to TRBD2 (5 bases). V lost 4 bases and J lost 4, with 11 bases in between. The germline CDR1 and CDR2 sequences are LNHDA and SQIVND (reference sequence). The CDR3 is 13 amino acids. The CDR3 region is CASSSGSGYEQYF. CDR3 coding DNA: TGTGCCAGTAGTAGCGGGTCCGGATACGAGCAGTACTTC.

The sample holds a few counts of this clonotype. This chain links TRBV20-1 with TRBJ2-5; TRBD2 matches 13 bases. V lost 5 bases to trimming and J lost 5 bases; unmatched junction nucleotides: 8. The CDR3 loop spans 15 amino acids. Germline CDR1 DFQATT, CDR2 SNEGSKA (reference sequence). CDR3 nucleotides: TGCAGTGCTGATCCACTAGCGGGGGGGCGGGAGACCCAGTACTTC. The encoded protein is CSADPLAGGRETQYF.

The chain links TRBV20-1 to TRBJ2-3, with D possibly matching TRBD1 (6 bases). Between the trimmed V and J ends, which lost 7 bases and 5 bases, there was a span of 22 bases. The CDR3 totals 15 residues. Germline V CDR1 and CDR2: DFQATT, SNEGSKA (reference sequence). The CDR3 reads CSGPKTGSPGDTQYF. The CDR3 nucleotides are TGCAGTGGCCCTAAGACAGGAAGCCCGGGAGATACGCAGTATTTT.

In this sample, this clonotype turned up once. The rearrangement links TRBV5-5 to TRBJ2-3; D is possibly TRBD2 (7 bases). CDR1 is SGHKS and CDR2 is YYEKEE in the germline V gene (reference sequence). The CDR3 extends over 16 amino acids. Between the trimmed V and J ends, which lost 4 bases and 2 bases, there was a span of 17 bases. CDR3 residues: CASSLGRGGPTDTQYF. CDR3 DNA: TGTGCCAGCAGCCTGGGGAGGGGGGGACCCACAGATACGCAGTATTTT.

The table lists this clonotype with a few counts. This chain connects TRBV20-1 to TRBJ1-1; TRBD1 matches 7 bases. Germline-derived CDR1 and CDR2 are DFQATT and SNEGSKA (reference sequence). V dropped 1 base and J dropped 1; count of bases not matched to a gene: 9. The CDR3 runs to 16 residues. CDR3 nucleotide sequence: TGCAGTGCTAGAGTCCCGAGGGGACAGCAGAACACTGAAGCTTTCTTT. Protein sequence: CSARVPRGQQNTEAFF.

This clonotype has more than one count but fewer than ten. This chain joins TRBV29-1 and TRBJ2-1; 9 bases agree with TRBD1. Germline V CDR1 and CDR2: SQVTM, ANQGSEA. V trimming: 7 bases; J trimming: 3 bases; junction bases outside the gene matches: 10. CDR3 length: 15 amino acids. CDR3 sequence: CSAKGGQGFYNEQFF. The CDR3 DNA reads TGCAGCGCGAAGGGCGGACAGGGGTTCTACAATGAGCAGTTCTTC.

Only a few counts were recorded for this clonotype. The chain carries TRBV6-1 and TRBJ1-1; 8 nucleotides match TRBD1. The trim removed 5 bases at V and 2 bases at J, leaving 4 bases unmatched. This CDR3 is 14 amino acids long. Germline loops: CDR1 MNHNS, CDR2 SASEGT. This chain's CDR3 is CASSKTGENTEAFF. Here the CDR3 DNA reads TGTGCCAGCAGTAAGACAGGGGAAAACACTGAAGCTTTCTTT.

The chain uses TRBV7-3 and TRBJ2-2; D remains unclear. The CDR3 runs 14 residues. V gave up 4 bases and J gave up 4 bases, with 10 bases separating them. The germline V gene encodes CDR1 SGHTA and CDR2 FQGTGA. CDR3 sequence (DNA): TGTGCCAGCAGCTCAAACATGAGCACCGGGGAGCTGTTTTTT. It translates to CASSSNMSTGELFF.

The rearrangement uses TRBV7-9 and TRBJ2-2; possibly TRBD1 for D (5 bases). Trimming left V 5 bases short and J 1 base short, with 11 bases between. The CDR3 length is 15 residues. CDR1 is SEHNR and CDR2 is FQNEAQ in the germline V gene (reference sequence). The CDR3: CASSVLGRNTGELFF. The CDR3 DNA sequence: TGTGCCAGCAGCGTGTTGGGGCGGAACACCGGGGAGCTGTTTTTT.

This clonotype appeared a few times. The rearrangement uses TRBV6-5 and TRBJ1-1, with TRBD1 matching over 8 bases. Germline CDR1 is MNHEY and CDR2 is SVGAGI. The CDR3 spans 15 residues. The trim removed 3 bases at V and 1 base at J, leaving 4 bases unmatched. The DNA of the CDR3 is TGTGCCAGCAGTTATAGGACAGGGCGGAACACTGAAGCTTTCTTT. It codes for CASSYRTGRNTEAFF.

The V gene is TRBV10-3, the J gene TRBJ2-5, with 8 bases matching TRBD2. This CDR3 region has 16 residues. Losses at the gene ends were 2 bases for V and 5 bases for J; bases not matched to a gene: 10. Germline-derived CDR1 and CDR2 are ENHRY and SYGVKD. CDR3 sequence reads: CAISEEGGGRKETQYF. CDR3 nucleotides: TGTGCCATCAGTGAGGAGGGCGGGGGGCGGAAGGAGACCCAGTACTTC.

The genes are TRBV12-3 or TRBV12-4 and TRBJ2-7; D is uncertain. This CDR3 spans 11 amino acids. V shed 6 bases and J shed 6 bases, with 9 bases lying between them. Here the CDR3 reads CASSFEREQYF. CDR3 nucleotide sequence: TGTGCCAGCAGCTTCGAGCGCGAGCAGTACTTC.

The CDR3 region has the DNA TGTGCCAGCAGCTTAGATGTCCAAGAGACCCAGTACTTC. It codes for CASSLDVQETQYF. This chain links TRBV11-2 with TRBJ2-5; D gene uncertain. The V end lost 0 bases, the J end lost 1 base, and 3 bases lay between the germline ends. Germline assignment: CDR1 SGHAT and CDR2 FQNNGV. This CDR3 contains 13 residues.

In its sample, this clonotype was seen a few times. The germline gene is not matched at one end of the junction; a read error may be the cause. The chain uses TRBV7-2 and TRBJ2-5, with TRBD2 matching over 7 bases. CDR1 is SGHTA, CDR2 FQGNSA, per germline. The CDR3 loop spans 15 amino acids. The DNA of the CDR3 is TGTGCCAGCAGCGTAGCGGGCACAGTCCGGGAGACCCAGTACTTC. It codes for CASSVAGTVRETQYF.

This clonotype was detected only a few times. The DNA of the CDR3 is TGTGCCAGCAGTAAAGGGGCCCTCACAGATACGCAGTATTTT. Residues: CASSKGALTDTQYF. This chain connects TRBV27 to TRBJ2-3; perhaps TRBD1 as D (5 bases). Trimming removed 5 bases from V and 2 bases from J, with 11 bases in between. Germline V gene sequence: CDR1 MNHEY, CDR2 SMNVEV (reference sequence). This CDR3 region has 14 residues.

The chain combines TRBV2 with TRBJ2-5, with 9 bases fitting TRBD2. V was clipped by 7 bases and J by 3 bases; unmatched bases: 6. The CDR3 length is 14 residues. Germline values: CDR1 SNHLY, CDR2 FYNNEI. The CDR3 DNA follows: TGTGCCAGCAAGCGTGGCGGGGGGGAAGAGACCCAGTACTTC. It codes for CASKRGGGEETQYF.